This record concerns one T cell receptor (beta chain) sequence. The target antigen is unknown. The CDR3 does not end in the conserved phenylalanine or tryptophan, so this is likely a read error. The donors, healthy Caucasians from Russia, were aged roughly 6 to 95. CDR1 SGHTA and CDR2 FQGNSA come from the germline V gene. V dropped 1 base and J dropped 0 bases, with 4 bases sitting between them. The CDR3 sequence is 14 residues long. This specimen comes from a study of blood T cells in healthy people across ages. The use of a sample-barcoded 5' primer and a J-beta primer mix characterized a second PCR of about 6 to 12 cycles. MiXCR, applied by TCRdb to the 5' RACE reads, yields one record per CDR3 protein. The sample consists of roughly 1,700,000 distinct CDR3 sequences, roughly 28% of them appearing once. General study points: Versus aged donors, long-lived donors had higher diversity and more naive CD4+ cells.

The sample consisted of blood. V and J are TRBV7-2 and TRBJ2-1; no reliable D call. The receptor's source is a woman in her 30s in good health. CDR3 nucleotide sequence: TGTGCCAGCAGCTTAGTCTCCTCCTACAATGAGCAGTTCGTC. It codes for CASSLVSSYNEQFV.